The 21 T cell receptor beta chains listed next were all sequenced from one sample in a study of T cell responses to AZD1222 COVID-19 vaccine. Repertoires were generated with immunoSEQ multiplex PCR, while TCRdb's copy carries only in-frame clones and drops some. The listing records around 150,000 clones. Sequencing used peripheral blood. The receptors derive from an adult in good health.

The J gene is TRBJ2-7, the V gene TRBV28; 11 bases map to TRBD2. CDR3 length equals 17 residues. Germline values: CDR1 MDHEN, CDR2 SYDVKM. J gave up 3 bases and V 0 bases, and 7 bases lay outside the gene matches. In DNA, the CDR3 is TGTGCCAGCAGTTTATGGGCAGGGACTAGCGGAATCTACGAGCAGTACTTC. This translates into CASSLWAGTSGIYEQYF.

The chain has TRBV5-8 and TRBJ2-4; 9 nucleotides match TRBD1. After removal of 1 base from V and 0 bases from J, the junction contained 8 bases not matched to a gene. There are 18 residues in the CDR3. Germline V gives CDR1 SGHTS, CDR2 YDEGEE. This CDR3 is CASSLMGQGVSAKNIQYF. In DNA, the CDR3 is TGTGCCAGCAGCTTGATGGGACAGGGAGTGTCAGCCAAAAACATTCAGTACTTC.

The rearrangement links TRBV6-5 to TRBJ2-2, with D perhaps TRBD1 (5 bases). Germline-derived CDR1 and CDR2 are MNHEY and SVGAGI. With 6 bases removed from V and 4 bases from J, the gap between germline ends came to 15 bases. The CDR3 loop spans 15 amino acids. The CDR3 sequence is CASSSYRTGTGELFF. The CDR3 bases are TGTGCCAGCAGCTCGTACAGGACGGGCACCGGGGAGCTGTTTTTT.

The chain carries TRBV2 and TRBJ2-7; TRBD2 matches at 8 bases. The length of the CDR3 is 13 residues. The junction had 1 base not matched to a gene; V was cut back by 4 bases and J by 2 bases. From germline, CDR1 is SNHLY and CDR2 FYNNEI. The CDR3 DNA follows: TGTGCCAGCAGTGGCGGGGGGCCCTACGAGCAGTACTTC. Amino acid sequence: CASSGGGPYEQYF.

This sequence joins TRBV30 and TRBJ2-2; 8 positions match TRBD1. This CDR3 has 14 amino acids. Unmatched junction bases numbered 3, after V lost 1 base and J lost 5 bases. Germline CDR1 is GTSNPN and CDR2 is SVGIG (reference sequence). In nucleotides, the CDR3 is TGTGCCTGGAGTGCAGGGGGCTCGACCGGGGAGCTGTTTTTT. Its translation: CAWSAGGSTGELFF. The full variable domain, in which reference TRBV30 and TRBJ2-2 provide the parts outside the CDR3, is SQTIHQWPATLVQPVGSPLSLECTVEGTSNPNLYWYRQAAGRGLQLLFYSVGIGQISSEVPQNLSASRPQDRQFILSSKKLLLSDSGFYLCAWSAGGSTGELFFGEGSRLTVL.

CDR3 bases: TGTGCCAGCAGCTCCAGAACGGGGACAGATACGCAGTATTTT. Encoded protein: CASSSRTGTDTQYF. This chain links TRBV7-8 with TRBJ2-3; a possible D gene is TRBD2 (5 bases). Trimming left V 4 bases short and J 3 bases short, with 11 bases between. The CDR3 has 14 amino acids. Germline CDR1 and CDR2: SGHVS and FQNEAQ. Looking up the rest from reference TRBV7-8 and TRBJ2-3 gives the full variable domain: GAGVSQSPRYKVAKRGQDVALRCDPISGHVSLFWYQQALGQGPEFLTYFQNEAQLDKSGLPSDRFFAERPEGSVSTLKIQRTQQEDSAVYLCASSSRTGTDTQYFGPGTRLTVL.

To note about this clone: The identical CDR3 is also encoded by other nucleotide sequences in the sample. CDR3 protein: CASSSYNEQFF. The CDR3 nucleotides read TGTGCCAGCAGCTCTTACAATGAGCAGTTCTTC. The chain is built from TRBV3-1 (or the pseudogene TRBV3-2) and TRBJ2-1; D ambiguous. The germline V gene has CDR1 LGHDT and CDR2 YNNKEL (reference sequence). V lost 5 bases and J 4 bases, leaving 3 bases between the germline ends. This CDR3 spans 11 amino acids.

V is TRBV11-3 and J is TRBJ1-1; no clear D. The germline CDR1 and CDR2 sequences are SGHNT and YENEEA. This CDR3 has 16 amino acids. The V end lost 6 bases, the J end lost 1 base, and 18 bases lay between the germline ends. In DNA, the CDR3 is TGTGCCAGCAGAAACTGGGGTCGCAAAACGAACACTGAAGCTTTCTTT. As protein: CASRNWGRKTNTEAFF.

This chain uses TRBV6-5 with TRBJ2-3; 8 nucleotides match TRBD2. Trimming cost V 7 bases and J 2 bases; bases outside gene matches: 5. From germline, CDR1 is MNHEY and CDR2 SVGAGI. The CDR3 loop spans 14 amino acids. Written as DNA, the CDR3 is TGTGCCAGCACCCGGGGGGGGGTCACAGATACGCAGTATTTT. The encoded protein is CASTRGGVTDTQYF.

This chain uses TRBV2 with TRBJ1-2, with D unclear. The V and J ends lost 7 bases and 7 bases respectively, with 7 bases between them. The CDR3 totals 10 residues. CDR1 is SNHLY, CDR2 FYNNEI, per germline. Here the CDR3 reads CASIIAGYTF. In DNA, the CDR3 is TGTGCCAGCATTATAGCTGGCTACACCTTC.

The chain employs TRBV7-8 and TRBJ1-5; TRBD1 is a possible D gene (5 bases). V lost 5 bases and J 7 bases, leaving 15 bases between the germline ends. Germline loops: CDR1 SGHVS, CDR2 FQNEAQ. The CDR3 has 14 residues. CDR3 DNA: TGTGCCAGCAGCACAGCGGGGCTCGGACAGCCCCAGCATTTT. It translates to CASSTAGLGQPQHF.

V gene TRBV6-5 combines with J gene TRBJ1-6, with D maybe TRBD1 (6 bases). This CDR3 is built from 16 residues. Germline lookup yields CDR1 MNHEY and CDR2 SVGAGI. Trimming left V 0 bases short and J 14 bases short, with 20 bases between. The CDR3 bases are TGTGCCAGCAGTTACTCGGAGGGGGAATGGCTCCAAACCCTCCACTTT. Its translation: CASSYSEGEWLQTLHF.

The chain links TRBV12-3 or TRBV12-4 to TRBJ1-1; unclear D gene. The ends were cut back, 6 bases at V and 7 bases at J, with 12 bases in the middle. The CDR3 is 12 amino acids. The CDR3 sequence: CASSLRAVEAFF. In nucleotides, the CDR3 is TGTGCCAGCAGCCTTCGGGCCGTTGAAGCTTTCTTT.

The rearrangement joins TRBV5-5 to TRBJ1-4; maybe TRBD1 (5 bases). Germline assignment: CDR1 SGHKS and CDR2 YYEKEE (reference sequence). Deletions cut 2 bases from V and 5 bases from J, with 19 bases between. This CDR3 has 17 amino acids. The CDR3: CASSLDGRLGTNEKLFF. The DNA for the CDR3 is TGTGCCAGCAGCTTAGACGGACGATTGGGGACCAATGAAAAACTGTTTTTT.

V gene TRBV19 combines with J gene TRBJ2-7; 11 bases line up with TRBD1. After removal of 4 bases from V and 6 bases from J, the junction contained 11 bases not matched to a gene. The germline V gene encodes CDR1 LNHDA and CDR2 SQIVND (reference sequence). This CDR3 is built from 16 residues. DNA of the CDR3: TGTGCCAGTAGTACCCACGGACAGGGGGCGCCGGGCGAGCAGTACTTC. Translating it yields CASSTHGQGAPGEQYF.

The rearrangement links TRBV19 to TRBJ2-5; 8 bases map to TRBD2. With V trimmed by 6 bases and J by 4 bases, 4 bases remained unmatched. The CDR3 has 13 residues. Germline V gives CDR1 LNHDA, CDR2 SQIVND (reference sequence). CDR3 coding DNA: TGTGCCAGTAGCGGGGGGGTCGCAGAGACCCAGTACTTC. Amino acid sequence: CASSGGVAETQYF.

The chain is built from TRBV12-3 or TRBV12-4 and TRBJ1-3; 7 bases match TRBD1. The CDR3 sequence is 12 residues long. After removal of 9 bases from V and 2 bases from J, the junction contained 1 base not matched to a gene. CDR3 in amino acids: CARGGPGNTIYF. In DNA, the CDR3 is TGTGCCAGAGGGGGCCCTGGAAACACCATATATTTT.

V is TRBV6-5 and J is TRBJ2-7, with 12 bases fitting TRBD1. The trim removed 5 bases at V and 5 bases at J, leaving 4 bases unmatched. The germline V gene has CDR1 MNHEY and CDR2 SVGAGI. CDR3 length equals 14 residues. The CDR3: CASSRGTGGDEQYF. As DNA, the CDR3 is TGTGCCAGCAGTCGGGGGACAGGGGGCGACGAGCAGTACTTC.

The chain employs TRBV18 and TRBJ1-3, with D possibly matching TRBD1 (6 bases). Germline V gene data show CDR1 as KGHSH and CDR2 as LQKENI. The V end was cut by 4 bases, the J end by 2 bases, with 21 bases between. The CDR3 extends over 18 amino acids. CDR3 DNA sequence: TGTGCCAGCTCACAACAAGTCGGGGGGCAAGATCCTGGAAACACCATATATTTT. Encoded protein: CASSQQVGGQDPGNTIYF. Variable domain in full (rest from reference TRBV18 and TRBJ1-3): NAGVMQNPRHLVRRRGQEARLRCSPMKGHSHVYWYRQLPEEGLKFMVYLQKENIIDESGMPKERFSAEFPKEGPSILRIQQVVRGDSAAYFCASSQQVGGQDPGNTIYFGEGSWLTVV.

The chain links TRBV7-2 to TRBJ1-2; 11 bases are a match to TRBD1. Germline V gives CDR1 SGHTA, CDR2 FQGNSA. This CDR3 has 15 residues. With V trimmed by 5 bases and J by 7 bases, 9 bases remained unmatched. CDR3 sequence reads: CASSPRTGGAFGYTF. The CDR3 DNA is TGTGCCAGCAGCCCAAGGACAGGGGGCGCCTTTGGCTACACCTTC.

Remarks on this clone: At one end the junction does not follow the germline gene, possibly because of a read error. The chain links TRBV6-2 or TRBV6-3 to TRBJ1-1; TRBD1 matches at 7 bases. Per the germline V gene, CDR1 is MNHEY and CDR2 is SVGEGT. The CDR3 is 18 residues long. CDR3 sequence reads: CASSYQELARGVNTEAFF. The CDR3 nucleotides read TGTGCCAGCAGTTACCAAGAGTTGGCCAGGGGGGTGAATACTGAAGCTTTCTTT.